These T cell receptor beta chains were read from a single sample in a study of blood T cell repertoires in COVID-19. Sequenced by immunoSEQ multiplex PCR; TCRdb stores in-frame clones only, minus some. The sample yields some 80,000 clones, around 90% seen once. The sequencing sample was made of peripheral blood. These receptors came from a human donor in a cohort sampled during active COVID-19. Each CDR3 is given with its conserved first and last residue. The D gene is left open where the match is weak. Not every row has a clone size; where given, it reads once, few, many or a size class.

>TRBJ2-4|-|TRBV28|TRBD2
TGTGCCAGCAGGGTAGCGGGAGTTACCAAAAACATTCAGTACTTC
CASRVAGVTKNIQYF
>TRBJ1-6|-|TRBV27|TRBD1
TGTGCCAGCAGTATCCAGACAGGGAATTCACCCCTCCACTTT
CASSIQTGNSPLHF
>TRBJ2-5|-|TRBV15|TRBD1
TGTGCCACCAGCAGGGACTTGGGACAGCCACAAGAGACCCAGTACTTC
CATSRDLGQPQETQYF
>TRBJ2-7|-|TRBV29-1|-
TGCAGCGCCCGGACAGCCATCAACGAGCAGTACTTC
CSARTAINEQYF
>TRBJ1-1|-|TRBV6-5|-
TGTGCCAGCAGTCGAGGGCTCCAGGGGACTGAAGCTTTCTTT
CASSRGLQGTEAFF
>TRBJ1-2|-|TRBV10-3|TRBD1
TGTGCCACGAATGGACAGGAGAACTATGGCTACACCTTC
CATNGQENYGYTF
>TRBJ1-1|-|TRBV7-9|TRBD1
TGTGCCAGCAGCACGCCGACAGGGGACGGGAACACTGAAGCTTTCTTT
CASSTPTGDGNTEAFF
>TRBJ2-7|-|TRBV28|TRBD2
TGTGCCAGCAGTTGGGAGGGAACCTACGAGCAGTACTTC
CASSWEGTYEQYF
>TRBJ1-1|-|TRBV19|-
TGTGCCAGTAGTATCGGTCAGGGTCCCACGAACACTGAAGCTTTCTTT
CASSIGQGPTNTEAFF
>TRBJ2-1|-|TRBV7-9|-
TGTGCCAGCAGCTCCTCCCGCTCCTACAATGAGCAGTTCTTC
CASSSSRSYNEQFF
>TRBJ1-3|-|TRBV2|-
TGTGCCAGCACCGGACAAGTGTCTGGAAACACCATATATTTT
CASTGQVSGNTIYF
>TRBJ2-5|-|TRBV5-1|TRBD2
TGCGCCAGCAGCTTGGTTACTAGCGGGAGCCGTGTGGAGACCCAGTACTTC
CASSLVTSGSRVETQYF
>TRBJ1-1|-|TRBV28|-
TGTGCCAGCAGGCTACCGCTGAACACTGAAGCTTTCTTT
CASRLPLNTEAFF
>TRBJ2-3|-|TRBV5-1|-
TGCGCCAGCAGCGAACAATGGACAGACACAGATACGCAGTATTTT
CASSEQWTDTDTQYF
>TRBJ2-3|-|TRBV5-4|-
TGTGCCAGCAGCTTGGCCTCGACTAGACCAACAGATACGCAGTATTTT
CASSLASTRPTDTQYF
>TRBJ1-1|-|TRBV6-5|-
TGTGCCAGCAGTTACTCGAGGGGGTGGGGGACTGAAGCTTTCTTT
CASSYSRGWGTEAFF
>TRBJ2-1|-|TRBV28|TRBD2
TGTGCCAGCAGTTTATCCGGACTAGCGAGGAGCTCCTACAATGAGCAGTTCTTC
CASSLSGLARSSYNEQFF
>TRBJ2-2|-|TRBV19|TRBD1
TGTGCCAGTAGTATAGACAGGGGGCCGGCCGGGGAGCTGTTTTTT
CASSIDRGPAGELFF
>TRBJ2-4|few|TRBV28|-
TGTGCCAGCAGTCCCCGGGACATTCAGTACTTC
CASSPRDIQYF
>TRBJ1-4|-|TRBV6-6|-
TGTGCCAGCAGTTACTCCCCCAGGGTCGGCGAAAAACTGTTTTTT
CASSYSPRVGEKLFF
>TRBJ2-1|-|TRBV10-2|-
TGCGCCAGCAGTGAGTGGCTAGCCCGCCCCTCCCTCTACAATGAGCAGTTCTTC
CASSEWLARPSLYNEQFF
>TRBJ1-5|once|TRBV27|-
TGTGCCAGCAGTTTGTCGGGGAATCAGCCCCAGCATTTT
CASSLSGNQPQHF
>TRBJ1-2|-|TRBV4-1|TRBD1
TGCGCCAGCAGCCGGAGACAGGGAGAGTTAAGAGGCTACACCTTC
CASSRRQGELRGYTF
>TRBJ2-2|-|TRBV25-1|TRBD1
TGTGCCAGCAGGGAGACAGGGTTCAACACCGGGGAGCTGTTTTTT
CASRETGFNTGELFF
>TRBJ1-3|-|TRBV28|TRBD1
TGTGCCAGCAGTTCACAGGGGGCCTCTGGAAACACCATATATTTT
CASSSQGASGNTIYF
>TRBJ2-7|-|TRBV5-6|-
TGTGCCAGCAGCTGGACCGGGGAGACCTACGAGCAGTACTTC
CASSWTGETYEQYF
>TRBJ2-5|-|TRBV3-1/TRBV3-2|-
TGTGCCAGCAGCCTTCGAACGGACTCGTACCAAGAGACCCAGTACTTC
CASSLRTDSYQETQYF
>TRBJ2-5|once|TRBV27|TRBD2
TGTGCCAGCAGTCCGGGAGGGTGGGAGACCCAGTACTTC
CASSPGGWETQYF
>TRBJ1-5|-|TRBV18|-
TGTGCCAGCTCACCGACAGGTATATTAAATCAGCCCCAGCATTTT
CASSPTGILNQPQHF
>TRBJ2-7|-|TRBV9|-
TGTGCCAGCAGCGTCGGGACAACCTACGAGCAGTACTTC
CASSVGTTYEQYF
>TRBJ2-1|many|TRBV11-3|TRBD2
TGTGCCAGCAGCTTAAGGGGAACCGGGGGGAATGAGCAGTTCTTC
CASSLRGTGGNEQFF
>TRBJ1-5|-|TRBV5-5|TRBD1
TGTGCCAGCAGCTTGGCCACAGGGGGCTATCAGCCCCAGCATTTT
CASSLATGGYQPQHF
>TRBJ1-1|-|TRBV9|-
TGTGCCAGCAGCGTCTCTCAAGGGGCCACTGAAGCTTTCTTT
CASSVSQGATEAFF
>TRBJ2-3|-|TRBV29-1|-
TGCAGCGTTGAGCGGATTCTTAGCACAGATACGCAGTATTTT
CSVERILSTDTQYF
>TRBJ2-7|-|TRBV7-2|-
TGTGCCAGCAGCTATAGTGGCTACGAGCAGTACTTC
CASSYSGYEQYF
>TRBJ2-7|-|TRBV4-3|TRBD1
TGCGCCAGCAGCCAAGATCCGGGACAGGGTTACGAGCAGTACTTC
CASSQDPGQGYEQYF
>TRBJ2-7|-|TRBV2|TRBD1
TGTGCCAGCAGCAAAGGGACAGGGGACGAGCAGTACTTC
CASSKGTGDEQYF
>TRBJ2-7|-|TRBV7-8|TRBD2
TGTGCCAGCAGCTCCACAGTGGGGACTAGCGGGGCAGCCTACGTATCCTACGAGCAGTACTTC
CASSSTVGTSGAAYVSYEQYF
>TRBJ2-7|-|TRBV16|TRBD1
TGTGCCAGCAGCCAATCAAGGACAGGGGGCCCCGAGCAGTACTTC
CASSQSRTGGPEQYF
>TRBJ2-4|-|TRBV25-1|-
TGTGCCAGCAGCCCATCGGGAGTGATCAAAAACATTCAGTACTTC
CASSPSGVIKNIQYF